This T cell receptor beta chain comes out of a study of shared clonotypes between healthy human individuals. As to this clone: Its antigen is still unknown.

Study results and limitations: Though the depth was large, rarefaction showed that sorted-subset sequencing was incomplete.

Germline V gene lookup returns CDR1 MNHNS and CDR2 SASEGT. Between the trimmed V and J ends, which lost 11 bases and 7 bases, there was a span of 18 bases. This CDR3 has 12 amino acids. The assay was immunoSEQ multiplex PCR, and TCRdb's table has in-frame clones only and misses some. The sample has about 2.1 million clones; approximately 94% are singletons. Terminally differentiated effector memory CD45RA+ cells were excluded by CCR7 positive selection of CD45RO-negative cells. This receptor was identified in a young man in good health. Some clones in this sample may be carry-over from other donors' samples. V is TRBV6-1 and J is TRBJ2-7; tentative D call: TRBD2 (6 bases). Sequencing input: naive CD8+ T cells from PBMCs. The CDR3 bases are TGTGCCGGGGGGTCGGTTATAAGGGAGCAGTACTTC. Its protein product is CAGGSVIREQYF.